A single sample is the source of the 26 T cell receptor beta chains below, sequenced in a study of shared clonotypes between healthy human individuals. Sequencing was performed with immunoSEQ multiplex PCR; in TCRdb, only in-frame clones are kept and a portion is missing. The sample includes hundreds of thousands of clones, 90% to 97% of them seen just once. The sample was naive CD4+ T cells sorted from blood. Indicated subset: CD45RA+ positively selected. All receptors derive from a woman in her twenties or thirties in good health.

The chain is built from TRBV29-1 and TRBJ2-3, with a tentative D call TRBD2 (6 bases). The CDR3 loop spans 14 amino acids. Trimming took 6 bases from V and 3 from J, leaving 16 bases between them. Per germline, CDR1 SQVTM and CDR2 ANQGSEA. CDR3 coding DNA: TGCAGCGTGGGGCACGGGAGTGGAACAGATACGCAGTATTTT. Residues: CSVGHGSGTDTQYF.

The rearrangement links TRBV9 to TRBJ1-5; no clear D. Germline-derived CDR1 and CDR2 are SGDLS and YYNGEE. V lost 2 bases to trimming and J lost 3 bases, with 9 bases between them. CDR3 length: 14 residues. The CDR3 sequence: CASSVGESNQPQHF. CDR3 nucleotide sequence: TGTGCCAGCAGCGTTGGGGAATCCAATCAGCCCCAGCATTTT.

This rearrangement joins TRBV5-1 to TRBJ2-4, with 7 nucleotides matching TRBD1. Germline CDR1 SGHRS, CDR2 YFSETQ. Trimming cost V 4 bases and J 7 bases; bases outside gene matches: 11. The CDR3 is 15 amino acids. The CDR3 reads CASSPPATGPNIQYF. CDR3 sequence (DNA): TGCGCCAGCAGCCCTCCTGCGACAGGGCCCAACATTCAGTACTTC.

The chain is built from TRBV2 and TRBJ2-5; unclear D gene. The CDR3 covers 15 residues. Germline V CDR1 and CDR2: SNHLY, FYNNEI. V lost 7 bases, J lost 1 base, and 16 bases lay in between. The CDR3 region has the DNA TGTGCCAGCACTAAAGGTACAGCTTTCCAAGAGACCCAGTACTTC. Its protein product is CASTKGTAFQETQYF.

This clone has just one count. The rearrangement links TRBV6-6 to TRBJ1-1; D is unclear. The V end lost 0 bases, the J end lost 7 bases, and 9 bases lay between the germline ends. CDR3 size: 13 residues. Germline CDR1 is MNHNY and CDR2 is SVGAGI (reference sequence). The CDR3 DNA follows: TGTGCCAGCAGTTACTCTACACTAAGTGAAGCTTTCTTT. Encoded protein: CASSYSTLSEAFF.

For this clone: Other DNA variants within this sample encode the same CDR3. V gene TRBV18 combines with J gene TRBJ2-7, with 7 bases fitting TRBD1. The CDR3 is made up of 13 amino acids. The V and J ends lost 3 bases and 2 bases, in that order; junction bases with no gene match: 1. Germline V gene data show CDR1 as KGHSH and CDR2 as LQKENI. The CDR3 DNA reads as TGTGCCAGCTCACCGACAGGGACCTACGAGCAGTACTTC. Translating gives CASSPTGTYEQYF.

As to this clone: Other DNA sequences in this specimen translate into the identical CDR3. The chain uses TRBV19 and TRBJ1-5; D possibly corresponds to TRBD1 (6 bases). V lost 4 bases, J lost 0 bases, and 7 bases lay in between. The CDR3 totals 14 residues. The germline V gene encodes CDR1 LNHDA and CDR2 SQIVND (reference sequence). CDR3 amino acids: CASSRQVSNQPQHF. The CDR3 region has the DNA TGTGCCAGTAGTAGACAGGTTAGCAATCAGCCCCAGCATTTT.

The J gene is TRBJ2-5, the V gene TRBV7-2; possibly TRBD1 for D (5 bases). The V and J ends lost 5 bases and 1 base respectively, with 11 bases between them. Germline V gene sequence: CDR1 SGHTA, CDR2 FQGNSA. This CDR3 is 14 amino acids long. In nucleotides, the CDR3 is TGTGCCAGCAGCCGACCAGGGCCCCAAGAGACCCAGTACTTC. It codes for CASSRPGPQETQYF.

This clone was recorded once. The CDR3 loop reads CASSLVQGLARGELFF. The DNA for the CDR3 is TGTGCCAGCAGCTTAGTTCAGGGACTAGCCCGCGGGGAGCTGTTTTTT. The rearrangement uses TRBV11-2 and TRBJ2-2; 9 positions agree with TRBD2. The CDR3 extends over 16 amino acids. The ends lost 1 base at V and 7 bases at J; junction bases unmatched: 7. Germline V lookup: CDR1 SGHAT, CDR2 FQNNGV.

The V call is TRBV16, the J call TRBJ2-1; 8 nucleotides line up with TRBD2. Germline CDR1 KGHSY, CDR2 FQNENV. This CDR3 is 16 amino acids long. The V gene end was trimmed by 0 bases and the J gene end by 9 bases; junction bases not matched to a gene: 10. The CDR3 region is CASSQSGRGRLSEQFF. The CDR3 nucleotides are TGTGCCAGCAGCCAATCGGGACGCGGGAGGCTCTCTGAGCAGTTCTTC.

V is TRBV30 and J is TRBJ1-2; D is unresolved. V shed 3 bases and J shed 3 bases, with 11 bases lying between them. Germline CDR1 reads GTSNPN; CDR2 reads SVGIG (reference sequence). This CDR3 comprises 13 residues. CDR3 amino acids: CAWSRIRDYGYTF. In DNA, the CDR3 is TGTGCCTGGAGCAGAATACGGGACTATGGCTACACCTTC.

This chain connects TRBV27 to TRBJ2-5; 8 nucleotides agree with TRBD1. V shed 7 bases and J 4 bases; nucleotides not matched to a gene: 8. Per germline, CDR1 MNHEY and CDR2 SMNVEV (reference sequence). The CDR3 has 14 amino acids. The CDR3 protein is CASKSRTGLETQYF. CDR3 bases: TGTGCCAGCAAGTCCCGGACAGGGCTAGAGACCCAGTACTTC.

Turning to this clone: Other DNA sequences in the same sample also yield this CDR3. This chain links TRBV2 with TRBJ1-5; D perhaps matches TRBD1 (6 bases). The CDR3 sequence is 12 residues long. Trimming removed 6 bases at V and 6 bases at J, with 9 bases between. The germline CDR1 and CDR2 sequences are SNHLY and FYNNEI. CDR3: CASRQGGQPQHF. The DNA for the CDR3 is TGTGCCAGCAGACAGGGCGGTCAGCCCCAGCATTTT.

The V call is TRBV6-5, the J call TRBJ2-1; D uncertain. The CDR3 is 13 amino acids. Per germline, CDR1 MNHEY and CDR2 SVGAGI. Trimming took off 3 bases at V and 4 bases at J, with 7 bases between the two ends. The DNA for the CDR3 is TGTGCCAGCAGTTATTCGCATTACAATGAGCAGTTCTTC. Translated: CASSYSHYNEQFF.

To note about this clone: This same CDR3 is encoded by further DNA sequences in the sample. This rearrangement joins TRBV19 to TRBJ1-3; D may be TRBD1 (5 bases). CDR3 size: 14 residues. V lost 2 bases, J lost 3 bases, and 8 bases lay in between. Germline V CDR1 and CDR2: LNHDA, SQIVND (reference sequence). Here the CDR3 reads CASSIRGSGNTIYF. The CDR3 nucleotides are TGTGCCAGTAGTATACGGGGGAGTGGAAACACCATATATTTT. Full variable domain (rest looked up from reference TRBV19 and TRBJ1-3): DGGITQSPKYLFRKEGQNVTLSCEQNLNHDAMYWYRQDPGQGLRLIYYSQIVNDFQKGDIAEGYSVSREKKESFPLTVTSAQKNPTAFYLCASSIRGSGNTIYFGEGSWLTVV.

The rearrangement links TRBV7-9 to TRBJ1-1; D gene uncertain. Germline assignment: CDR1 SEHNR and CDR2 FQNEAQ (reference sequence). Trimming pared 8 bases from V and 1 base from J, leaving 17 bases between. The CDR3 spans 15 residues. CDR3 nucleotides: TGTGCCAGCCTCCTTGGAGAGTGGGAGAACACTGAAGCTTTCTTT. Translating gives CASLLGEWENTEAFF.

About this clone: One end of the junction fails to match germline, which may point to a read error. The chain joins TRBV7-9 to TRBJ2-7; TRBD1 is a possible D gene (5 bases). The CDR3 contains 13 residues. The germline gives CDR1 SEHNR, CDR2 FQNEAQ (reference sequence). The CDR3 bases are TGCGCCAGCAGCTTGGCGCAGGGTGGTGAGCAGTACTTC. Its translation is CASSLAQGGEQYF.

The chain combines TRBV2 with TRBJ2-7; possibly TRBD2 for D (6 bases). This CDR3 has 13 amino acids. V lost 6 bases and J lost 6, with 15 bases in between. Looked up from germline, CDR1 is SNHLY and CDR2 is FYNNEI. The DNA of the CDR3 is TGTGCCAGCAGAACCGGGACTGCCCGCGAGCAGTACTTC. Translation: CASRTGTAREQYF.

J is TRBJ2-7 and V is TRBV28; D is perhaps TRBD1 (6 bases). The CDR3 covers 13 residues. The germline V gene has CDR1 MDHEN and CDR2 SYDVKM. Deletions cut 10 bases from V and 0 bases from J, with 13 bases between. CDR3 nucleotides: TGTGCCACCGAGACAGGTACCTCCTACGAGCAGTACTTC. Its translation: CATETGTSYEQYF.

The sample holds one count of this clone. The rearrangement uses TRBV19 and TRBJ2-3; 11 bases are a match to TRBD2. Germline CDR1 and CDR2: LNHDA and SQIVND (reference sequence). J was trimmed by 0 bases and V by 6 bases; bases with no gene match: 2. The CDR3 covers 15 residues. CDR3 residues: CASRLAGASTDTQYF. CDR3 DNA sequence: TGTGCCAGTAGACTAGCGGGAGCCAGCACAGATACGCAGTATTTT. Variable domain in full (rest from reference TRBV19 and TRBJ2-3): DGGITQSPKYLFRKEGQNVTLSCEQNLNHDAMYWYRQDPGQGLRLIYYSQIVNDFQKGDIAEGYSVSREKKESFPLTVTSAQKNPTAFYLCASRLAGASTDTQYFGPGTRLTVL.

CDR3 loop: CASRAGENTEAFF. The CDR3 bases are TGTGCCAGCAGAGCAGGGGAAAACACTGAAGCTTTCTTT. The J gene is TRBJ1-1, the V gene TRBV7-9; weak D call: TRBD1 (6 bases). V lost 6 bases and J lost 2, with 10 bases in between. CDR3 length: 13 residues. CDR1 SEHNR and CDR2 FQNEAQ come from the germline V gene (reference sequence).

This clone was found once. The rearrangement links TRBV5-1 to TRBJ2-7, with 7 bases matching TRBD2. The CDR3 length is 14 residues. Losses at the gene ends were 0 bases for V and 7 bases for J; bases not matched to a gene: 7. CDR1 and CDR2 (germline): SGHRS, YFSETQ. The CDR3 loop reads CASSLVSDGGEQYF. CDR3 nucleotides: TGCGCCAGCAGCTTGGTATCCGACGGGGGGGAGCAGTACTTC.

This sequence joins TRBV6-1 and TRBJ2-1; no clear D gene. Trimming took off 7 bases at V and 0 bases at J, with 13 bases between the two ends. Looked up from germline, CDR1 is MNHNS and CDR2 is SASEGT. CDR3 length: 15 amino acids. The CDR3 DNA follows: TGTGCCAGCATTAGTAGGGCTAGCTCCTACAATGAGCAGTTCTTC. Protein product: CASISRASSYNEQFF.

This chain links TRBV19 with TRBJ2-2; D unresolved. Germline values: CDR1 LNHDA, CDR2 SQIVND (reference sequence). The CDR3 consists of 15 residues. V was trimmed by 5 bases and J by 2 bases, leaving 12 bases between them. CDR3 protein: CASSPLSPNTGELFF. As DNA, the CDR3 is TGTGCCAGTAGTCCGCTATCGCCTAACACCGGGGAGCTGTTTTTT.

This rearrangement joins TRBV9 to TRBJ2-2, with 7 bases that match TRBD2. The length of the CDR3 is 14 residues. Germline V gene data show CDR1 as SGDLS and CDR2 as YYNGEE. V dropped 7 bases and J dropped 0; count of bases not matched to a gene: 3. The CDR3 DNA sequence: TGTGCCAGCTTAGCGGGCTCGAACACCGGGGAGCTGTTTTTT. It encodes CASLAGSNTGELFF.

The CDR3 sequence is CASSLGVGHQPQHF. CDR3 bases: TGTGCCAGCAGTTTAGGGGTGGGGCATCAGCCCCAGCATTTT. This chain links TRBV28 with TRBJ1-5; TRBD1 might be the D (5 bases). Trimming pared 2 bases from V and 5 bases from J, leaving 10 bases between. There are 14 residues in the CDR3. In germline, CDR1 is MDHEN, CDR2 SYDVKM. The complete variable domain, with remaining parts taken from reference TRBV28 and TRBJ1-5, reads DVKVTQSSRYLVKRTGEKVFLECVQDMDHENMFWYRQDPGLGLRLIYFSYDVKMKEKGDIPEGYSVSREKKERFSLILESASTNQTSMYLCASSLGVGHQPQHFGDGTRLSIL.